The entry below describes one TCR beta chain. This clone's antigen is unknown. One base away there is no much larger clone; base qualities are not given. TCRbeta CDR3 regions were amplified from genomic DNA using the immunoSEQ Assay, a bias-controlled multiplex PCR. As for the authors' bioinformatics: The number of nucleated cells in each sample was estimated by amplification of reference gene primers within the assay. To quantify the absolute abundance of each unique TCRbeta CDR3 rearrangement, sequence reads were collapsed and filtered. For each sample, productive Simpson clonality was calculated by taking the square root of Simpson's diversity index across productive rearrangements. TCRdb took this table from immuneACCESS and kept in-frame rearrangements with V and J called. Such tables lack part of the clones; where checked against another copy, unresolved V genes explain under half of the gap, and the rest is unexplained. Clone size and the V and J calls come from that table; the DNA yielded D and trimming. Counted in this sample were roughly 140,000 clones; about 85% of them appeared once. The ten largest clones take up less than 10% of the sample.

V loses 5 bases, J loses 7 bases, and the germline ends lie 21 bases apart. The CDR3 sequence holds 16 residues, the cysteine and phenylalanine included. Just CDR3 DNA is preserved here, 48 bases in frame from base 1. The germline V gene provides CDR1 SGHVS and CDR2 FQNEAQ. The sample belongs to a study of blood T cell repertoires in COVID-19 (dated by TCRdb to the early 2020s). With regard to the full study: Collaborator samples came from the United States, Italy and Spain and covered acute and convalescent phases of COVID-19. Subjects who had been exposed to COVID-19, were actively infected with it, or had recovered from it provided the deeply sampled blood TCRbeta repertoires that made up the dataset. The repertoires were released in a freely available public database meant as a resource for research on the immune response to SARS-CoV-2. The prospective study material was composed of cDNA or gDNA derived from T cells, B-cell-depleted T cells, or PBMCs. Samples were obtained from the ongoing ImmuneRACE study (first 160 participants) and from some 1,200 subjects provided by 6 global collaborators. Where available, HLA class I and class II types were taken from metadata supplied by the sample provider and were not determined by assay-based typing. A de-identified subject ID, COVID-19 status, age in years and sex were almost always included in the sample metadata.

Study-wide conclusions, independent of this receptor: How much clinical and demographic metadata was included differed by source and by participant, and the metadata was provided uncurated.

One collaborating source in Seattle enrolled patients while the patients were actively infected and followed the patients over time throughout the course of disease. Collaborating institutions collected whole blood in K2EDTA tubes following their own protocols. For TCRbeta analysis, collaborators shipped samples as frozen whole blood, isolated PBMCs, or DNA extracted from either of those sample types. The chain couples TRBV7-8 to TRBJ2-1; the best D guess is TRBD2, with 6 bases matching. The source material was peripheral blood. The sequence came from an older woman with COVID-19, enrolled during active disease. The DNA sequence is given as TGTGCCAGCAGCCCTCCGGCGAGGCGGGGTAAAAATGAGCAGTTCTTC. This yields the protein CASSPPARRGKNEQFF.